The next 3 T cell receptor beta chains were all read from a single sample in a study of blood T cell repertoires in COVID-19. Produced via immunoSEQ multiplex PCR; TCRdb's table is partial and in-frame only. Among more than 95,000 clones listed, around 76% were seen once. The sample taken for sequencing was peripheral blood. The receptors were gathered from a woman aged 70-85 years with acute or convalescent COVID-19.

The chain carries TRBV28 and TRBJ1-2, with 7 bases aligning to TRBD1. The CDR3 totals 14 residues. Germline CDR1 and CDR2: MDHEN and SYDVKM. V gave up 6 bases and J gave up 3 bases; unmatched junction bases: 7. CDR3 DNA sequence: TGTGCCAGCAGCACGACAGGGAAGTACTATGGCTACACCTTC. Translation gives CASSTTGKYYGYTF.

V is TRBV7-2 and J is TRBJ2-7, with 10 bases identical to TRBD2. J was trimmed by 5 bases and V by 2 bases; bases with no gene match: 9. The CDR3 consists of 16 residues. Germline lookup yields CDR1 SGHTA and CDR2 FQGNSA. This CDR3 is CASSLNPSGGLNEQYF. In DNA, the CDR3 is TGTGCCAGCAGCTTAAACCCTAGCGGGGGATTAAACGAGCAGTACTTC.

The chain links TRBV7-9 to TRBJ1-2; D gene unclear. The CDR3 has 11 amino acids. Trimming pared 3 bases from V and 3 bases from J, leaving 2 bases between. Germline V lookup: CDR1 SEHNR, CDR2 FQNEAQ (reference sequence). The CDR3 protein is CASSFDYGYTF. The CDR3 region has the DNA TGTGCCAGCAGCTTCGACTATGGCTACACCTTC.